The 2 T cell receptor beta chains presented below share a single source sample, sequenced in a study of response to subunit inactivated influenza vaccine (dated by TCRdb to the late 2010s). The library was obtained by RT-PCR. Sequencer: Illumina HiSeq 2500. In TCRdb, the public reads were trimmed at Q25 with fastp and aligned with MiXCR, with productive beta chains retained. Entries that share a CDR3 protein sequence are merged under the most common genes and DNA. This sample comprises under 550,000 distinct CDR3 sequences, approximately 7.8% of them detected only once. Under 15% of the sample is in the top ten clones. The material sequenced was PBMCs from blood, taken about 24 months after vaccination. All receptors derive from a man between 50 and 69 years old who received an inactivated influenza vaccine. Donor details come from another sample of the same person, matched by shared clones.

There are a few counts of this clonotype. This chain joins TRBV20-1 and TRBJ2-1, with D tentatively TRBD2 (5 bases). The CDR3 is 15 amino acids. CDR1 DFQATT and CDR2 SNEGSKA come from the germline V gene (reference sequence). V was clipped by 4 bases and J by 6 bases, with 19 bases between them. DNA for the CDR3: TGCAGTGCTAAAAGCTGGGTCGGGATAGTCAATGAGCAGTTCTTC. Protein sequence: CSAKSWVGIVNEQFF.

There are a few counts of this clonotype. The genes are TRBV5-1 and TRBJ2-1; 10 bases are a match to TRBD2. This CDR3 region has 15 residues. Germline assignment: CDR1 SGHRS and CDR2 YFSETQ. Germline trimming cut 2 bases from V and 6 bases from J; bases unmatched to any gene: 5. In nucleotides, the CDR3 is TGCGCCAGCAGCTTACTAGCGGGAAAGGGCAATGAGCAGTTCTTC. This translates into CASSLLAGKGNEQFF.